Described below is a single TCR beta chain sequence and its context. Its antigen remains unidentified. This sample was included in a study of shared clonotypes between healthy human individuals. Produced via immunoSEQ multiplex PCR; TCRdb's table is partial and in-frame only. The profile covers 2 million to 3 million clones, with over 85% appearing a single time and roughly 0.39% taken by the ten largest. Overall study results and limits: What limited the represented genetic and exposure-history diversity was the small number of donors. Richness estimates generally favored naive over memory subsets. Expectations were that clonotype sharing among donors would be affected by sequencing depth.

Source material: naive CD4+ T cells from PBMCs. Subset here: CD45RA+ positively selected. The sequence was obtained from a man younger than 35 in good health. Some clones in this sample may be carry-over from other donors' samples.

CDR3 sequence: CASSLARTGWDNEQFF. Here the CDR3 DNA reads TGTGCCAGCAGCTTAGCGCGGACCGGGTGGGACAATGAGCAGTTCTTC. The chain carries TRBV7-9 and TRBJ2-1; D gene ambiguous. The V gene's germline CDR1 is SEHNR and CDR2 FQNEAQ (reference sequence). This CDR3 comprises 16 residues. Deletions cut 0 bases from V and 5 bases from J, with 14 bases between.